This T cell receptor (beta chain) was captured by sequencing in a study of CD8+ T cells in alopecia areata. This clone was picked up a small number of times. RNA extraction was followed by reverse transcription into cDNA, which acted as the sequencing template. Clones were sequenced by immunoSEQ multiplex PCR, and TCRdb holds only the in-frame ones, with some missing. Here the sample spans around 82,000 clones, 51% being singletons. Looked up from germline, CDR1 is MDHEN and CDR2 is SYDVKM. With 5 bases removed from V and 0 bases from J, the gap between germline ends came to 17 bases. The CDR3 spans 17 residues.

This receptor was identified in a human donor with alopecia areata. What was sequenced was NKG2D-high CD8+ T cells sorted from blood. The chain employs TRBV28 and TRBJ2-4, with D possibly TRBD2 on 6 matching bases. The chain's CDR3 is CASSPVGGTIAKNIQYF. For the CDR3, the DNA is TGTGCCAGCAGTCCGGTGGGGGGTACCATAGCCAAAAACATTCAGTACTTC.